These 20 T cell receptor beta chains share one sample of origin, sequenced in a study of blood T cell repertoires in COVID-19. Here immunoSEQ multiplex PCR was the method, and the copy in TCRdb shows in-frame clones only, minus some. The table shows 250,000 to 300,000 clones, with 70% to 90% occurring only once. Sequencing was done on a sample of peripheral blood. These TCRs come from a middle-aged woman with acute or convalescent COVID-19.

The rearrangement uses TRBV19 and TRBJ2-1; 7 nucleotides align to TRBD2. CDR1 and CDR2 from the germline V gene are LNHDA and SQIVND (reference sequence). Trimming removed 7 bases from V and 2 bases from J; junction bases left unmatched: 8. The CDR3 runs 15 residues. The CDR3 DNA reads TGTGCCAGTACCTTCGGCGGGGGAACCTACAATGAGCAGTTCTTC. Translation gives CASTFGGGTYNEQFF. The complete variable domain, with remaining parts taken from reference TRBV19 and TRBJ2-1, reads DGGITQSPKYLFRKEGQNVTLSCEQNLNHDAMYWYRQDPGQGLRLIYYSQIVNDFQKGDIAEGYSVSREKKESFPLTVTSAQKNPTAFYLCASTFGGGTYNEQFFGPGTRLTVL.

The chain has TRBV3-1 (or the pseudogene TRBV3-2) and TRBJ1-6; TRBD1 aligns across 8 bases. CDR3 length: 16 amino acids. Germline CDR1 and CDR2: LGHDT and YNNKEL (reference sequence). V shed 1 base and J 7 bases; nucleotides not matched to a gene: 6. The DNA for the CDR3 is TGTGCCAGCAGCCAAGGTTCCGGACAGGGAAATTCACCCCTCCACTTT. Translated, it gives CASSQGSGQGNSPLHF.

DNA of the CDR3: TGTGCCAGCAGTAAGACAGACAGAAACACCATATATTTT. It translates to CASSKTDRNTIYF. This chain links TRBV12-3 or TRBV12-4 with TRBJ1-3; maybe TRBD1 (5 bases). V was shortened by 5 bases and J by 5 bases, with 10 bases between the two germline ends. The CDR3 covers 13 residues.

V gene TRBV6-5 combines with J gene TRBJ1-2, with a possible D match to TRBD1 (6 bases). Germline CDR1 is MNHEY and CDR2 is SVGAGI. The CDR3 is made up of 14 amino acids. V was clipped by 0 bases and J by 9 bases, with 14 bases between them. The CDR3 sequence: CASSYSRGRARYTF. The CDR3 DNA follows: TGTGCCAGCAGTTACTCGAGGGGGAGGGCTCGCTACACCTTC.

The genes are TRBV3-1 (or the pseudogene TRBV3-2) and TRBJ1-5, with 7 bases matching TRBD1. The length of the CDR3 is 14 residues. Germline CDR1 is LGHDT and CDR2 is YNNKEL (reference sequence). V shed 1 base and J 7 bases; nucleotides not matched to a gene: 4. CDR3 sequence: CASSQGEGAQPQHF. Here the CDR3 DNA reads TGTGCCAGCAGCCAAGGCGAGGGGGCACAGCCCCAGCATTTT.

This chain joins TRBV10-3 and TRBJ1-2; 9 bases line up with TRBD1. Germline-derived CDR1 and CDR2 are ENHRY and SYGVKD. V lost 2 bases and J lost 1; bases outside the gene matches: 8. CDR3 length equals 17 residues. DNA for the CDR3: TGTGCCATCAGTGAGAGTATTGGACAGGGGATTAACTATGGCTACACCTTC. Its translation: CAISESIGQGINYGYTF.

This sequence joins TRBV7-9 and TRBJ1-2; D perhaps matches TRBD1 (5 bases). Trimming removed 5 bases from V and 7 bases from J, with 20 bases in between. The CDR3 length is 15 residues. Germline V gene lookup returns CDR1 SEHNR and CDR2 FQNEAQ (reference sequence). CDR3 nucleotide sequence: TGTGCCAGCAGCCAAGGGGCCCCCGCAGACGTTGGCTACACCTTC. Amino acid sequence: CASSQGAPADVGYTF.

This clone occurred a few times. The rearrangement joins TRBV6-5 to TRBJ1-1; D remains ambiguous. The V end lost 4 bases, the J end lost 4 bases, and 13 bases lay between the germline ends. CDR1 and CDR2 from the germline V gene are MNHEY and SVGAGI. The CDR3 covers 14 residues. The DNA of the CDR3 is TGTGCCAGCAGTTTATACGACACCTCCACTGAAGCTTTCTTT. Its protein product is CASSLYDTSTEAFF.

The chain couples TRBV9 to TRBJ1-2; D unclear. CDR1 SGDLS and CDR2 YYNGEE come from the germline V gene. This CDR3 region has 15 residues. Trimming took 3 bases from V and 0 from J, leaving 12 bases between them. The CDR3 bases are TGTGCCAGCAGCGGAAATTCCTTAGCTAACTATGGCTACACCTTC. Its translation is CASSGNSLANYGYTF.

CDR3 amino acids: CASRAGATGNTIYF. DNA for the CDR3: TGTGCCAGCCGAGCGGGGGCGACTGGAAACACCATATATTTT. This sequence joins TRBV19 and TRBJ1-3; tentative D call: TRBD1 (6 bases). The V gene lost 9 bases and the J gene lost 2 bases, with 14 bases spanning the gap. The germline V gene has CDR1 LNHDA and CDR2 SQIVND (reference sequence). The length of the CDR3 is 14 residues.

The chain links TRBV11-2 to TRBJ2-5, with 9 bases matching TRBD2. V trimming: 5 bases; J trimming: 5 bases; junction bases outside the gene matches: 12. The CDR3 runs 16 residues. CDR1 SGHAT and CDR2 FQNNGV come from the germline V gene. CDR3 sequence: CASSLGAASGVETQYF. The CDR3 region has the DNA TGTGCCAGCAGCCTTGGGGCGGCTAGCGGGGTGGAGACCCAGTACTTC.

The chain joins TRBV6-1 to TRBJ2-5; the D is unclear. Germline-derived CDR1 and CDR2 are MNHNS and SASEGT. This CDR3 is built from 14 residues. With 0 bases removed from V and 5 bases from J, the gap between germline ends came to 10 bases. CDR3 amino acids: CASSEALARETQYF. The CDR3 DNA sequence: TGTGCCAGCAGTGAAGCGCTGGCGCGGGAGACCCAGTACTTC.

The V and J genes are TRBV10-3 and TRBJ1-1; D uncertain. Germline V lookup: CDR1 ENHRY, CDR2 SYGVKD. Trimming stripped 6 bases from V and 11 bases from J, with 13 bases between. The CDR3 sequence is 11 residues long. The CDR3 sequence is CAIRIGVGAFF. The DNA of the CDR3 is TGTGCCATCAGAATCGGGGTTGGCGCTTTCTTT.

V usage is TRBV4-1 and J usage is TRBJ1-2; D is possibly TRBD1 (5 bases). Trimming pared 1 base from V and 8 bases from J, leaving 14 bases between. The CDR3 consists of 14 residues. Germline V gene data show CDR1 as MGHRA and CDR2 as YSYEKL. The CDR3 bases are TGCGCCAGCAGCCAAGGAGGGGAGGGGAAGGGCTACACCTTC. Translated, it gives CASSQGGEGKGYTF.

The chain couples TRBV5-6 to TRBJ2-3, with TRBD2 identical over 9 bases. Trimming removed 4 bases from V and 4 bases from J; junction bases left unmatched: 7. Germline V gene sequence: CDR1 SGHDT, CDR2 YYEEEE. The CDR3 consists of 15 residues. CDR3 in amino acids: CASSQPTSGPDTQYF. CDR3 coding DNA: TGTGCCAGCAGCCAGCCGACTAGCGGTCCAGATACGCAGTATTTT.

On this clone: A much larger clonotype is one base distant, so this may be a read error. Other DNA sequences in the sample encode the same CDR3. The rearrangement uses TRBV18 and TRBJ1-5, with 8 bases that match TRBD1. This CDR3 spans 14 amino acids. Trimming at V came to 6 bases and at J to 2 bases, leaving 3 bases not matched to a gene. CDR1 and CDR2 from the germline V gene are KGHSH and LQKENI. The CDR3 sequence: CASSPTGGNQPQHF. In nucleotides, the CDR3 is TGTGCCAGCTCCCCGACAGGGGGCAATCAGCCCCAGCATTTT. The whole variable domain, remainder taken from reference TRBV18 and TRBJ1-5, is NAGVMQNPRHLVRRRGQEARLRCSPMKGHSHVYWYRQLPEEGLKFMVYLQKENIIDESGMPKERFSAEFPKEGPSILRIQQVVRGDSAAYFCASSPTGGNQPQHFGDGTRLSIL.

The V gene is TRBV5-6, the J gene TRBJ2-7; TRBD2 aligns across 9 bases. The V segment lost 3 bases and the J segment 5 bases; nucleotides outside the gene matches: 6. Germline CDR1 and CDR2: SGHDT and YYEEEE. The CDR3 consists of 14 residues. CDR3 bases: TGTGCCAGCAGCTGGACTAGCGTTACGGACGAGCAGTACGTC. Its protein product is CASSWTSVTDEQYV.

This chain links TRBV11-2 with TRBJ2-5, with 8 bases fitting TRBD2. The CDR3 sequence is 16 residues long. In germline, CDR1 is SGHAT, CDR2 FQNNGV. With V trimmed by 2 bases and J by 3 bases, 8 bases remained unmatched. In nucleotides, the CDR3 is TGTGCCAGCAGCTTACCGTCTAGCGGGCCTAAAGAGACCCAGTACTTC. As protein: CASSLPSSGPKETQYF.

CDR3 coding DNA: TGTGCCACCAGTCAACAGGGGCCCTACAATGAGCAGTTCTTC. Amino acid sequence: CATSQQGPYNEQFF. The chain combines TRBV24-1 with TRBJ2-1; TRBD1 aligns across 7 bases. The V segment lost 6 bases and the J segment 2 bases; nucleotides outside the gene matches: 3. CDR3 length: 14 amino acids. Germline CDR1 and CDR2: KGHDR and SFDVKD.

V gene TRBV5-6 combines with J gene TRBJ1-1; tentatively, D is TRBD1 (6 bases). The CDR3 has 16 amino acids. Trimming took 3 bases from V and 4 from J, leaving 19 bases between them. The germline V gene has CDR1 SGHDT and CDR2 YYEEEE. The CDR3 region is CASSSIAQGPGTEAFF. The CDR3 DNA reads as TGTGCCAGCAGCTCGATAGCACAGGGTCCGGGCACTGAAGCTTTCTTT. Drawing the rest from reference TRBV5-6 and TRBJ1-1, the complete variable domain is DAGVTQSPTHLIKTRGQQVTLRCSPKSGHDTVSWYQQALGQGPQFIFQYYEEEERQRGNFPDRFSGHQFPNYSSELNVNALLLGDSALYLCASSSIAQGPGTEAFFGQGTRLTVV.